This passage covers 20 T cell receptor beta chains from one sample sequenced in a study of STAT3 mutations in large granular lymphocyte leukemia. Study-wide findings and caveats: Every T-cell large granular lymphocyte leukemia patient had at least one immunodominant TCR beta clonotype.

Their recognized antigens are unknown. Generated by immunoSEQ multiplex PCR, the TCRdb table keeps only in-frame clones and is missing some. This sample has about 42,000 clones, with about 81% found just once. Material for sequencing was PBMCs. The source is a human donor with T large granular lymphocyte leukemia. Some clones in this sample may be carry-over from other donors' samples.

The V and J genes are TRBV25-1 and TRBJ2-1; TRBD1 matches 7 bases. CDR1 and CDR2 (germline): MGHDK, SYGVNS. This CDR3 is 15 amino acids long. The V segment lost 2 bases and the J segment 4 bases; nucleotides outside the gene matches: 5. CDR3 residues: CASSERDRVYNEQFF. In DNA form, the CDR3 reads TGTGCCAGCAGTGAACGGGACAGAGTATACAATGAGCAGTTCTTC. Full variable domain (rest looked up from reference TRBV25-1 and TRBJ2-1): EADIYQTPRYLVIGTGKKITLECSQTMGHDKMYWYQQDPGMELHLIHYSYGVNSTEKGDLSSESTVSRIRTEHFPLTLESARPSHTSQYLCASSERDRVYNEQFFGPGTRLTVL.

The rearrangement uses TRBV27 and TRBJ2-3; 9 positions match TRBD1. The CDR3 has 14 amino acids. V shed 3 bases, J shed 4 bases, and the junction held 2 bases outside the gene matches. Germline V gene lookup returns CDR1 MNHEY and CDR2 SMNVEV (reference sequence). The CDR3 DNA is TGTGCCAGCAGTTTGGGGACAGGGTCAGATACGCAGTATTTT. Translating gives CASSLGTGSDTQYF.

The chain recombines TRBV9 with TRBJ2-4; tentatively, D is TRBD2 (5 bases). The CDR3 is 17 residues long. Per germline, CDR1 SGDLS and CDR2 YYNGEE. V gave up 0 bases and J gave up 5 bases, with 18 bases separating them. CDR3 loop: CASSVDWRARGQNIQYF. Written as DNA, the CDR3 is TGTGCCAGCAGCGTAGATTGGCGGGCCCGAGGTCAAAACATTCAGTACTTC.

This clone was observed a handful of times. The CDR3 sequence is CASSSSGGTYEQYF. CDR3 bases: TGCGCCAGCAGCTCTAGCGGGGGGACCTACGAGCAGTACTTC. The chain uses TRBV5-1 and TRBJ2-7, with TRBD2 matching 11 bases. With 3 bases clipped from V and 2 bases from J, the junction kept 1 base outside the gene matches. This CDR3 comprises 14 residues. Germline V gives CDR1 SGHRS, CDR2 YFSETQ.

This chain links TRBV29-1 with TRBJ2-2; D could derive from TRBD1 or TRBD2 (5 bases each). The length of the CDR3 is 10 residues. The germline V gene encodes CDR1 SQVTM and CDR2 ANQGSEA. The chain's CDR3 is CSGGTGELFF. The DNA of the CDR3 is TGCAGTGGGGGCACCGGGGAGCTGTTTTTT.

V and J are TRBV5-1 and TRBJ2-7, with D perhaps matching TRBD2 (5 bases). The V gene's germline CDR1 is SGHRS and CDR2 YFSETQ. This CDR3 spans 14 amino acids. The V gene lost 0 bases and the J gene lost 3 bases, with 10 bases spanning the gap. CDR3: CASSLAGEGYEQYV. The DNA of the CDR3 is TGCGCCAGCAGCTTGGCCGGAGAGGGCTACGAGCAGTACGTC.

V is TRBV7-2 and J is TRBJ1-6, with D tentatively TRBD1 (5 bases). This CDR3 contains 16 residues. The V gene lost 5 bases and the J gene lost 2 bases, with 13 bases spanning the gap. The V gene's germline CDR1 is SGHTA and CDR2 FQGNSA. The DNA for the CDR3 is TGTGCCAGCAGCCAGCTTAGAGGGGCCTATAATTCACCCCTCCACTTT. Translating it yields CASSQLRGAYNSPLHF.

In regard to this clone: Since no conserved phenylalanine or tryptophan closes the CDR3, a read error is the likely cause. Because the CDR3's place on the DNA is in doubt, the DNA is left out and the CDR3 is given as listed by TCRdb. This chain joins TRBV21-1 and TRBJ2-3; no DNA check was done on the table's D call, TRBD1. TRBV21-1 is reported as a pseudogene. The CDR3 spans 11 residues, counting both ends. The CDR3 here is CASSKVGQGSG.

The V and J genes are TRBV5-1 and TRBJ2-3; the match to TRBD2 covers 9 bases. The germline V gene encodes CDR1 SGHRS and CDR2 YFSETQ. V lost 6 bases to trimming and J lost 5 bases; unmatched junction nucleotides: 10. This CDR3 contains 15 residues. The CDR3: CASTAGGQAEDTQYF. CDR3 DNA: TGCGCCAGCACCGCGGGGGGGCAGGCGGAAGATACGCAGTATTTT.

This clone was counted only a few times. The V call is TRBV5-1, the J call TRBJ1-2, with D perhaps TRBD1 (6 bases). The CDR3 is 13 amino acids. Trimming stripped 4 bases from V and 4 bases from J, with 11 bases between. Germline V lookup: CDR1 SGHRS, CDR2 YFSETQ. The CDR3 DNA sequence: TGCGCCAGCAGCGAGGACAGTCTCTATGGCTACACCTTC. Translated, it gives CASSEDSLYGYTF.

The chain employs TRBV20-1 and TRBJ1-1, with D maybe TRBD1 (5 bases). Germline V lookup: CDR1 DFQATT, CDR2 SNEGSKA (reference sequence). Trimming pared 5 bases from V and 11 bases from J, leaving 15 bases between. The CDR3 spans 11 residues. DNA of the CDR3: TGCAGTGCTCGCCAGGGATCTACGGCTTTCTTT. It encodes CSARQGSTAFF.

The chain recombines TRBV5-6 with TRBJ2-5; D may correspond to TRBD1 or TRBD2 (5 bases each). CDR3 length: 15 residues. V was cut by 3 bases and J by 6 bases, with 18 bases left in between. Looked up from germline, CDR1 is SGHDT and CDR2 is YYEEEE. The CDR3 loop is CASSWFRGDKKTQYF. The CDR3 DNA sequence: TGTGCCAGCAGCTGGTTTCGGGGCGACAAAAAGACCCAGTACTTC.

In its sample, this clone was seen once. V usage is TRBV18 and J usage is TRBJ2-2; 8 bases agree with TRBD1. This CDR3 has 17 amino acids. Germline loops: CDR1 KGHSH, CDR2 LQKENI. Trimming removed 1 base from V and 5 bases from J; junction bases left unmatched: 9. DNA for the CDR3: TGTGCCAGCTCACCACAGAAAAGGACAGGGCCAACCGGGGAGCTGTTTTTT. Translating it yields CASSPQKRTGPTGELFF. The whole variable domain, filled in from reference TRBV18 and TRBJ2-2, reads NAGVMQNPRHLVRRRGQEARLRCSPMKGHSHVYWYRQLPEEGLKFMVYLQKENIIDESGMPKERFSAEFPKEGPSILRIQQVVRGDSAAYFCASSPQKRTGPTGELFFGEGSRLTVL.

The V call is TRBV2, the J call TRBJ1-3; 9 nucleotides line up with TRBD1. Germline CDR1 is SNHLY and CDR2 is FYNNEI. With V trimmed by 8 bases and J by 2 bases, 10 bases remained unmatched. CDR3 length: 16 amino acids. DNA for the CDR3: TGTGCCAGCCAGATGAGGACAGGGGCAGCTGGAAACACCATATATTTT. It yields the protein CASQMRTGAAGNTIYF.

The rearrangement links TRBV5-1 to TRBJ2-5, with 8 bases aligning to TRBD1. Germline V lookup: CDR1 SGHRS, CDR2 YFSETQ. J was trimmed by 4 bases and V by 0 bases; bases with no gene match: 8. The CDR3 extends over 16 amino acids. CDR3 region: CASSLGAGGRGETQYF. The CDR3 nucleotides read TGCGCCAGCAGCTTGGGGGCAGGGGGCCGGGGAGAGACCCAGTACTTC.

The V and J genes are TRBV6-5 and TRBJ2-5; tentatively, D is TRBD2 (5 bases). The CDR3 consists of 15 residues. The V end lost 7 bases, the J end lost 6 bases, and 21 bases lay between the germline ends. CDR1 is MNHEY, CDR2 SVGAGI, per germline. The CDR3 is CASTRKTGSGKTQYF. The CDR3 nucleotides are TGTGCCAGCACCCGCAAAACGGGGAGTGGGAAGACCCAGTACTTC.

The chain recombines TRBV28 with TRBJ1-5; D uncertain. Germline V CDR1 and CDR2: MDHEN, SYDVKM. This CDR3 spans 16 amino acids. V dropped 5 bases and J dropped 0 bases, with 14 bases sitting between them. DNA for the CDR3: TGTGCCAGCAGTCTCCTCGGTGGGAATAGCAATCAGCCCCAGCATTTT. This sequence encodes CASSLLGGNSNQPQHF.

This clone was detected only a few times. The V call is TRBV7-9, the J call TRBJ1-1; D call uncertain. The CDR3 spans 14 residues. Germline assignment: CDR1 SEHNR and CDR2 FQNEAQ (reference sequence). V lost 5 bases and J 4 bases, leaving 14 bases between the germline ends. Here the CDR3 DNA reads TGTGCCAGCAGCCCTGGCCCCCCCGGCACTGAAGCTTTCTTT. Translated, it gives CASSPGPPGTEAFF. The complete variable domain, with remaining parts taken from reference TRBV7-9 and TRBJ1-1, reads DTGVSQNPRHKITKRGQNVTFRCDPISEHNRLYWYRQTLGQGPEFLTYFQNEAQLEKSRLLSDRFSAERPKGSFSTLEIQRTEQGDSAMYLCASSPGPPGTEAFFGQGTRLTVV.

J is TRBJ1-2 and V is TRBV5-1; D is uncertain. The germline gives CDR1 SGHRS, CDR2 YFSETQ. The CDR3 totals 12 residues. Trimming pared 0 bases from V and 7 bases from J, leaving 7 bases between. The CDR3 reads CASSLGEVGYTF. The CDR3 nucleotides read TGCGCCAGCAGCTTGGGGGAGGTTGGCTACACCTTC. Full variable domain (missing parts from reference TRBV5-1 and TRBJ1-2): KAGVTQTPRYLIKTRGQQVTLSCSPISGHRSVSWYQQTPGQGLQFLFEYFSETQRNKGNFPGRFSGRQFSNSRSEMNVSTLELGDSALYLCASSLGEVGYTFGSGTRLTVV.

The chain is built from TRBV27 and TRBJ2-2; no clear D gene. Trimming cost V 5 bases and J 0 bases, with 7 bases left between them. The CDR3 covers 14 residues. Germline CDR1 is MNHEY and CDR2 is SMNVEV (reference sequence). The CDR3 protein is CASSMGTNTGELFF. In DNA, the CDR3 is TGTGCCAGCAGTATGGGGACGAACACCGGGGAGCTGTTTTTT.